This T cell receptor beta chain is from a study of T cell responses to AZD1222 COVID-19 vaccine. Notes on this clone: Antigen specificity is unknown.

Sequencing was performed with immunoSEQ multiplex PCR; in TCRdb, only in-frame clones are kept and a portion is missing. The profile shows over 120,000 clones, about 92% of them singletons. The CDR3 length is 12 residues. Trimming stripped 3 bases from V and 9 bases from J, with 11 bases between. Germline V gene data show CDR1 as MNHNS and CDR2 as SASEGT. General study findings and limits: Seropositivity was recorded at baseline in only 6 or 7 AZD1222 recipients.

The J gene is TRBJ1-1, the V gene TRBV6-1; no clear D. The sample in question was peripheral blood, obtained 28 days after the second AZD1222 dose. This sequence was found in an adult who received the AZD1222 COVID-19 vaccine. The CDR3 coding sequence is TGTGCCAGCAGTGATCTCTGGAACAAAGCTTTCTTT. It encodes CASSDLWNKAFF.